The 8 T cell receptor beta chains below all came from one sample that was sequenced in a study of blood T cell repertoires in COVID-19. Repertoires were generated with immunoSEQ multiplex PCR, while TCRdb's copy carries only in-frame clones and drops some. The top ten hold under 9.5% of the sample, which has some 200,000 clones, around 85% seen once. Material for sequencing was peripheral blood. These receptors were collected from a woman aged 60-70 years with acute or convalescent COVID-19.

This clone has only one observation. The chain employs TRBV5-1 and TRBJ1-4; weak D call: TRBD1 (6 bases). Germline CDR1 reads SGHRS; CDR2 reads YFSETQ. V was shortened by 6 bases and J by 8 bases, with 17 bases between the two germline ends. The CDR3 extends over 14 amino acids. The CDR3: CASKSGGGGEKLFF. The CDR3 nucleotides read TGCGCCAGCAAGTCGGGGGGCGGTGGCGAAAAACTGTTTTTT.

The chain carries TRBV19 and TRBJ1-1, with a possible D match to TRBD1 (5 bases). CDR1 and CDR2 from the germline V gene are LNHDA and SQIVND (reference sequence). Trimming cost V 8 bases and J 4 bases, with 8 bases left between them. The CDR3 extends over 11 amino acids. CDR3 nucleotides: TGTGCCAGTGGGGGGGGCACTGAAGCTTTCTTT. The encoded protein is CASGGGTEAFF. The full variable domain, in which reference TRBV19 and TRBJ1-1 provide the parts outside the CDR3, is DGGITQSPKYLFRKEGQNVTLSCEQNLNHDAMYWYRQDPGQGLRLIYYSQIVNDFQKGDIAEGYSVSREKKESFPLTVTSAQKNPTAFYLCASGGGTEAFFGQGTRLTVV.

This chain links TRBV18 with TRBJ2-1, with 12 bases identical to TRBD2. The J segment lost 6 bases and the V segment lost 8 bases, leaving 11 bases of the junction unmatched. The CDR3 totals 16 residues. Germline V gene lookup returns CDR1 KGHSH and CDR2 LQKENI. The chain's CDR3 is CASLRGLAGRANEQFF. DNA of the CDR3: TGTGCCAGCCTACGCGGACTAGCGGGACGGGCCAATGAGCAGTTCTTC. The full variable domain, rest sourced from reference TRBV18 and TRBJ2-1, is NAGVMQNPRHLVRRRGQEARLRCSPMKGHSHVYWYRQLPEEGLKFMVYLQKENIIDESGMPKERFSAEFPKEGPSILRIQQVVRGDSAAYFCASLRGLAGRANEQFFGPGTRLTVL.

The rearrangement joins TRBV19 to TRBJ2-7; D might be TRBD2 (6 bases). Germline CDR1 is LNHDA and CDR2 is SQIVND (reference sequence). V gave up 7 bases and J gave up 7 bases, with 17 bases separating them. There are 13 residues in the CDR3. CDR3 in amino acids: CASTPGLKGEQYF. The CDR3 DNA sequence: TGTGCCAGTACCCCGGGACTTAAGGGGGAGCAGTACTTC.

The rearrangement uses TRBV20-1 and TRBJ2-5, with TRBD2 identical over 10 bases. This CDR3 comprises 16 residues. V gave up 3 bases and J gave up 3 bases; unmatched junction bases: 10. The V gene's germline CDR1 is DFQATT and CDR2 SNEGSKA (reference sequence). DNA for the CDR3: TGCAGTGCTAGTCCGACTAGCGGGCGTGTCGAAGAGACCCAGTACTTC. Its protein product is CSASPTSGRVEETQYF.

The rearrangement links TRBV20-1 to TRBJ2-3; 9 nucleotides align to TRBD2. Per germline, CDR1 DFQATT and CDR2 SNEGSKA (reference sequence). The CDR3 has 14 residues. After removal of 6 bases from V and 0 bases from J, the junction contained 4 bases not matched to a gene. This CDR3 reads CSASTSGSTDTQYF. The CDR3 coding sequence is TGCAGTGCGAGTACTAGCGGGAGCACAGATACGCAGTATTTT.

This rearrangement joins TRBV19 to TRBJ1-2; D possibly corresponds to TRBD1 (5 bases). The V gene lost 3 bases and the J gene lost 8 bases, with 13 bases spanning the gap. The CDR3 consists of 13 residues. Per the germline V gene, CDR1 is LNHDA and CDR2 is SQIVND (reference sequence). Written as DNA, the CDR3 is TGTGCCAGTAGTATGGAGAGGGGAGGCGGCTACACCTTC. Protein: CASSMERGGGYTF.

V is TRBV28 and J is TRBJ1-2; no clear D. CDR3 length: 11 residues. The V gene's germline CDR1 is MDHEN and CDR2 SYDVKM. V lost 6 bases and J 3 bases, leaving 5 bases between the germline ends. CDR3 in amino acids: CASRQYYGYTF. CDR3 sequence (DNA): TGTGCCAGCAGGCAGTACTATGGCTACACCTTC.